This T cell receptor beta chain came from a study of T cells in Graves' hyperthyroidism and ophthalmopathy. This clonotype was seen repeatedly, ten times or more. The CDR3 regions of TCR beta were amplified from RNA transcripts. Initially, a first-round RT-PCR of the TCR CDR3 employed the HTBI primer set. TCRdb independently ran MiXCR on the multiplex PCR reads; one entry per CDR3 protein. The sample consists of approximately 430,000 distinct CDR3 sequences, around 15% of them appearing once. The CDR3 has 14 amino acids. In germline, CDR1 is MNHNS, CDR2 SASEGT. The V and J ends lost 5 bases and 2 bases, in that order; junction bases with no gene match: 5.

The sequence derives from a man aged 18 to 29 with Graves' ophthalmopathy. The genes are TRBV6-1 and TRBJ2-7; TRBD1 aligns across 8 bases. Material: blood. CDR3 loop: CASSWLTGAYEQYF. DNA of the CDR3: TGTGCCAGCAGTTGGCTGACAGGGGCCTACGAGCAGTACTTC.